This is a list of T cell receptor beta chains from one sample in a study of T cells in Graves' hyperthyroidism and ophthalmopathy. Via MiXCR, TCRdb re-called the multiplex PCR reads, giving one row per CDR3 protein. The sample lists 400,000 to 550,000 distinct CDR3 sequences; roughly 24% were seen once. The sequencing input was blood. These receptors all stem from a woman under 40 with Graves' ophthalmopathy. The CDR3 runs from the conserved cysteine through the conserved F or W. The D gene is left open where the match is weak. The size of a clone is reported for some rows only, either as once, few or many, or as a class for expanded clones.

j_gene,v_gene,d_gene,len,abundance,CDR3nt,CDR3aa
TRBJ2-5,TRBV11-2,NA,15,many,TGTGCCAGCAGCTGGAACAGGGTGGTCCCAGAGACCCAGTACTTC,CASSWNRVVPETQYF
TRBJ2-7,TRBV6-2/TRBV6-3,NA,14,few,TGTACCAGCACCTCGAGTGGTAGCTCCTACGAGCAGTACTTC,CTSTSSGSSYEQYF
TRBJ1-2,TRBV20-1,TRBD1,14,many,TGCAGTGCTTGGACAGGGGCGTTGAGCTATGGCTACACCTTC,CSAWTGALSYGYTF
TRBJ1-5,TRBV24-1,NA,14,NA,TGTGCCACCAGTGACCCAGGGCGCAATCAGCCCCAGCATTTT,CATSDPGRNQPQHF
TRBJ1-5,TRBV12-3/TRBV12-4,NA,15,many,TGTGCCAGCAGTTTAGTGGGTGCCGGGGGAGGGCCCCAGCATTTT,CASSLVGAGGGPQHF
TRBJ2-7,TRBV20-1,TRBD2,16,NA,TGCAGTGCTAGGCTAAGGGTAGCGGGACTACTATTGGGGCAGTACTTC,CSARLRVAGLLLGQYF
TRBJ1-1,TRBV15,NA,11,many,TGTGCCACCCGTTCGGGGACTGAAGCTTTCTTT,CATRSGTEAFF
TRBJ1-3,TRBV5-8,NA,15,NA,TGTGCCAGCAGCATGACAGGCCTGTTTGGAAACACCATATATTTT,CASSMTGLFGNTIYF
TRBJ1-5,TRBV6-1,NA,15,NA,TGTGCCAGCAGTGATGCCAGGGCATGGGAACAGCCCCAGCATTTT,CASSDARAWEQPQHF
TRBJ2-7,TRBV12-3/TRBV12-4,NA,14,many,TGTGCCAGCAGTTTCTCTCTCAGGGACCACGAGCAGTACTTC,CASSFSLRDHEQYF
TRBJ2-7,TRBV5-8,TRBD1,11,NA,TGTGCCAGCAGCACTACGGGACAGGAGTACTTC,CASSTTGQEYF
TRBJ2-7,TRBV27,NA,14,many,TGTGCCAGCAGTTTAAGTCGGACGTCGGGAGAGCAGTACTTC,CASSLSRTSGEQYF
TRBJ1-2,TRBV5-1,NA,13,many,TGCGCCAGCAGCTTCGAGGGGGAGGATGGCTACACCTTC,CASSFEGEDGYTF
TRBJ2-7,TRBV6-5,TRBD1,16,many,TGTGCCAGCACCCCCCCGCCCGGGCAGGGGGCTCGTGAGCAGTACTTC,CASTPPPGQGAREQYF
TRBJ2-2,TRBV28,TRBD1,16,many,TGTGCCAGCAGTTTCCGGGACAGGGTGAACACCGGGGAGCTGTTTTTT,CASSFRDRVNTGELFF
TRBJ1-1,TRBV4-2,NA,14,many,TGTGCCAGCAGCCAAGATATAGGGGACACTGAAGCTTTCTTT,CASSQDIGDTEAFF
TRBJ1-2,TRBV7-6,NA,13,many,TGTGCCAGCAGCCCCGGGACTTTTCTCGGCTACACCTTC,CASSPGTFLGYTF
TRBJ1-1,TRBV18,NA,14,many,TGTGCCAGCTCACCAAAGAATGGGGAGACTGAAGCTTTCTTT,CASSPKNGETEAFF
TRBJ1-1,TRBV10-2,TRBD1,14,many,TGCGCCAGCAGAGGGGAGGGGGACAGCACTGAAGCTTTCTTT,CASRGEGDSTEAFF
TRBJ2-4,TRBV12-3/TRBV12-4,NA,16,once,TGTGCCAGCAGTTTCGACCCAGGGGCGGCCAAAAACATTCAGTACTTC,CASSFDPGAAKNIQYF
TRBJ2-7,TRBV29-1,NA,12,many,TGCAGCGGGATATTAGGGGCGCACGAGCAGTACTTC,CSGILGAHEQYF
TRBJ2-7,TRBV3-1,TRBD2,15,many,TGTGCCAGCAGCCAAGCGGGACTAGCGGTTCACGAGCAGTACTTC,CASSQAGLAVHEQYF
TRBJ1-2,TRBV20-1,TRBD1,10,NA,TGCAGTGCCACTGACAGGGTTGGCACCTTC,CSATDRVGTF
TRBJ2-5,TRBV6-1,TRBD1,15,few,TGTGCCAGCAGTAGGGGGGACAGGGGGCTTGTGACCCAGTACTTC,CASSRGDRGLVTQYF
TRBJ1-2,TRBV15,NA,13,NA,TGTGCCACCAGCCGGGTGGGAAAGTATGGTTACACCTTC,CATSRVGKYGYTF
TRBJ2-2,TRBV24-1,TRBD1,16,many,TGTGCCACCAGTGCCGACAGGGGGCGAGGAACCGGGGAGCTGTTTTTT,CATSADRGRGTGELFF